This TCR beta chain stems from a study of cytomegalovirus exposure and HLA in healthy donors. On the study more broadly: Unique TCR beta sequences numbering over 100 million came from about 179 million T cells in an earlier analysis.

60 Vbeta and 13 Jbeta primers were used in PCR. Profiling relied on immunoSEQ multiplex PCR, and the TCRdb table lists in-frame clones only, not all of them. The table has about 140,000 clones, 60% to 85% seen once. As to this clone: Its target is not known.

Findings of the study overall: Some V segments (TRBV6-2 and TRBV6-3 among them) were excluded as indistinguishable.

At sampling all donors were nominally healthy, likely with unrecorded immune exposures. Germline-derived CDR1 and CDR2 are SGHVS and FQNEAQ. The CDR3 spans 15 residues. Trimming cost V 0 bases and J 7 bases, with 12 bases left between them. The sequenced sample consisted of PBMCs. The V call is TRBV7-8, the J call TRBJ2-2, with a possible D match to TRBD1 (5 bases). This TCR derives from a male donor in good health and CMV-seropositive. The CDR3, as DNA: TGTGCCAGCAGCTTAGCCAGGGTTCGGCACGGGGAGCTGTTTTTT. Translated, it gives CASSLARVRHGELFF.